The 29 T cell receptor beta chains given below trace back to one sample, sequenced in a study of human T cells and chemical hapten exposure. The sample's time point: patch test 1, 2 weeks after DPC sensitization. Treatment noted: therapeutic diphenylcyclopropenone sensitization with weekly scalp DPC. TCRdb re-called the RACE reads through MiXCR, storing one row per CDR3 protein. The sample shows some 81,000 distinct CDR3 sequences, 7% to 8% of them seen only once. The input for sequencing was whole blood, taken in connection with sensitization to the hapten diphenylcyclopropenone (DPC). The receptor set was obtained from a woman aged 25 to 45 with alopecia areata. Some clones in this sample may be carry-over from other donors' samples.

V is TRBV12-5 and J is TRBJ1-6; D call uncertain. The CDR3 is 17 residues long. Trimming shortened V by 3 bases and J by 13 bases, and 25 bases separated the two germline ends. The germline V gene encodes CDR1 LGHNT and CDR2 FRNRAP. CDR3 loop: CASGFTRRPGKGYPLHF. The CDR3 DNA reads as TGTGCTAGTGGTTTCACTAGAAGACCGGGAAAGGGTTACCCCCTCCACTTT. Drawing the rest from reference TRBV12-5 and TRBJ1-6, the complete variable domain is DARVTQTPRHKVTEMGQEVTMRCQPILGHNTVFWYRQTMMQGLELLAYFRNRAPLDDSGMPKDRFSAEMPDATLATLKIQPSEPRDSAVYFCASGFTRRPGKGYPLHFGNGTRLTVT.

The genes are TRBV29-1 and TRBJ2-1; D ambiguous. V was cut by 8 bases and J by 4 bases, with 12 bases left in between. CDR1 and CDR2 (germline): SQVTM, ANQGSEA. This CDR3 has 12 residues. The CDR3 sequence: CSSLVGYNEQFF. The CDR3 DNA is TGCAGCTCGCTTGTGGGGTACAATGAGCAGTTCTTC.

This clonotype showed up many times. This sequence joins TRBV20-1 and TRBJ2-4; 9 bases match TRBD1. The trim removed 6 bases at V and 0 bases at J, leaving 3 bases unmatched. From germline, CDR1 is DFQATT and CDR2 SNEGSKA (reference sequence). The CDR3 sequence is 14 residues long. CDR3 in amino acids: CSADRGKAKNIQYF. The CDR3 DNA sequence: TGCAGTGCCGACAGGGGGAAAGCCAAAAACATTCAGTACTTC.

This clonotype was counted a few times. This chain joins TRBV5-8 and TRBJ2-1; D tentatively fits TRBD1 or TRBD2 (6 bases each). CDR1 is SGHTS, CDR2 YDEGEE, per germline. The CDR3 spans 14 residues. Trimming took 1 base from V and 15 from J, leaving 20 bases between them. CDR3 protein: CASSLRRGTFSSFF. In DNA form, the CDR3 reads TGTGCCAGCAGCTTGAGGAGGGGGACGTTCAGTTCGTTCTTC. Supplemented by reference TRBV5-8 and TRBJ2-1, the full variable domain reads EAGVTQSPTHLIKTRGQQATLRCSPISGHTSVYWYQQALGLGLQFLLWYDEGEERNRGNFPPRFSGRQFPNYSSELNVNALELEDSALYLCASSLRRGTFSSFFGPGTRLTVL.

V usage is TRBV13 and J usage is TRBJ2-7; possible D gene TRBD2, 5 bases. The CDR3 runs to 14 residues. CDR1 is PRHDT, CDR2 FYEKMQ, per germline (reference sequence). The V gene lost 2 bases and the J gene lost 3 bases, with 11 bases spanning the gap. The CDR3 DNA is TGTGCCAGCAGCTTATCTACCGGGAACTACGAGCAGTACTTC. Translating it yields CASSLSTGNYEQYF.

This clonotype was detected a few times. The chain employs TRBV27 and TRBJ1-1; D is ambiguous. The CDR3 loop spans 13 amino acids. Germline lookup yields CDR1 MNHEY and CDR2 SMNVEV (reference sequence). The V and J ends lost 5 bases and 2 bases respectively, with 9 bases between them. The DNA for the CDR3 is TGTGCCAGCAGTACGGGAGGAAACACTGAAGCTTTCTTT. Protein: CASSTGGNTEAFF.

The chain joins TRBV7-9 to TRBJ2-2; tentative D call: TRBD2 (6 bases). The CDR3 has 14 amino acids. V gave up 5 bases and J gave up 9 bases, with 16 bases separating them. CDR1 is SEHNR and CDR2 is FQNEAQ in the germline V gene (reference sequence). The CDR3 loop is CASSGPVEGRELFF. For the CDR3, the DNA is TGTGCCAGCAGCGGGCCCGTGGAGGGCCGGGAGCTGTTTTTT.

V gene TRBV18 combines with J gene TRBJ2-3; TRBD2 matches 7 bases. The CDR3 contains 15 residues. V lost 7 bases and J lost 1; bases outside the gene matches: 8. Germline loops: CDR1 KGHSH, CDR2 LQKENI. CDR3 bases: TGTGCCAGCTGCTTAAGCGGGGCCCGCACAGATACGCAGTATTTT. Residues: CASCLSGARTDTQYF.

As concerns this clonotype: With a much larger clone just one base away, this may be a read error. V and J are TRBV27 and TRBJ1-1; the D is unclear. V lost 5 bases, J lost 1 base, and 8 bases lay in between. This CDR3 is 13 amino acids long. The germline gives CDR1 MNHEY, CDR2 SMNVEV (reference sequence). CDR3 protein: CASSVSRNTEAFF. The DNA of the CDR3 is TGTGCCAGCAGTGTGAGCAGGAACACTGAAGCTTTCTTT.

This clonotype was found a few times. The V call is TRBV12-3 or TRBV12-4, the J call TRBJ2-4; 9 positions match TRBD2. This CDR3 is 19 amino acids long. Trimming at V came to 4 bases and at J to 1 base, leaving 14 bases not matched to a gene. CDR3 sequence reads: CASSSLSGLASWAKNIQYF. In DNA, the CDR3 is TGTGCCAGCAGTTCTCTGTCGGGACTAGCTTCTTGGGCCAAAAACATTCAGTACTTC.

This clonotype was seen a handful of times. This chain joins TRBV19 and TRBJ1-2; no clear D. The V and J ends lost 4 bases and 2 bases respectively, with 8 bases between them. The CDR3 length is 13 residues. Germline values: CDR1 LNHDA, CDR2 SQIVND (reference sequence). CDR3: CASSTLWNYGYTF. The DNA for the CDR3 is TGTGCCAGTAGTACCCTATGGAACTATGGCTACACCTTC.

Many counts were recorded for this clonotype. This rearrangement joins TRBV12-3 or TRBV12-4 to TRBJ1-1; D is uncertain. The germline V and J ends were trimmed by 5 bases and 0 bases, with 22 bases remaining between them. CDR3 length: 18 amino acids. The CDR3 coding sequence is TGTGCCAGCAGTCCCGCCGGAGGGCCCTGGCTCATGAACACTGAAGCTTTCTTT. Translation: CASSPAGGPWLMNTEAFF.

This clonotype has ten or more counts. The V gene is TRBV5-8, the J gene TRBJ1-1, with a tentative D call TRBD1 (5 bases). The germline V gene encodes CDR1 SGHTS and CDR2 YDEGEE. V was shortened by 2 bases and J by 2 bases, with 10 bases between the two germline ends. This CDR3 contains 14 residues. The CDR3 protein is CASSLPGRNTEAFF. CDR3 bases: TGTGCCAGCAGCTTACCGGGACGAAACACTGAAGCTTTCTTT.

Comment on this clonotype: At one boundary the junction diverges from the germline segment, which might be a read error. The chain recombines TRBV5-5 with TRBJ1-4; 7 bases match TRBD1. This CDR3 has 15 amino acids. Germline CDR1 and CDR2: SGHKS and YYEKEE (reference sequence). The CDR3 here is CVSSIPGGKNEKLFF. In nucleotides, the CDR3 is TGTGTCAGCAGCATTCCAGGGGGAAAGAATGAAAAACTGTTTTTT.

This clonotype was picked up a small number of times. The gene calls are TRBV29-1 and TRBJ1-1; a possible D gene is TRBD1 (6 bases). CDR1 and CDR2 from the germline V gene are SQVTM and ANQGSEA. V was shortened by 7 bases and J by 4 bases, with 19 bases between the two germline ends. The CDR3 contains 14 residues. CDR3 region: CSGGEQGVSTEAFF. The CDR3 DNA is TGCAGCGGTGGCGAACAGGGAGTCAGCACTGAAGCTTTCTTT.

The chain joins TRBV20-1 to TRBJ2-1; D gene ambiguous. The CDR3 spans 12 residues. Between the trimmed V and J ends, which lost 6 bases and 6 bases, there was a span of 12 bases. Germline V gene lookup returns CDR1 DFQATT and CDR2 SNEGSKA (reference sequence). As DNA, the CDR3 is TGCAGTGCCATCCACGGCCGCAATGAGCAGTTCTTC. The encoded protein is CSAIHGRNEQFF.

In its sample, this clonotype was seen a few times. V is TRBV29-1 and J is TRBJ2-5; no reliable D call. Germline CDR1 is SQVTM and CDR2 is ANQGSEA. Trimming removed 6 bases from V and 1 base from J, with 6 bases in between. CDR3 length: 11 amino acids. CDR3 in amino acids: CSVRSQETQYF. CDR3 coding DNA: TGCAGCGTCAGGTCCCAAGAGACCCAGTACTTC.

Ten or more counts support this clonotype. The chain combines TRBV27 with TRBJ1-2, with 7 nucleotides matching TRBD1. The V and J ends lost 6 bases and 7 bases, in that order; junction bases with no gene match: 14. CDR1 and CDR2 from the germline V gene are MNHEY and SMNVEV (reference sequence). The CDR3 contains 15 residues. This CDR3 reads CASSFGGAGGFGYTF. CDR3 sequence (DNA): TGTGCCAGCAGCTTCGGAGGGGCAGGGGGGTTTGGCTACACCTTC.

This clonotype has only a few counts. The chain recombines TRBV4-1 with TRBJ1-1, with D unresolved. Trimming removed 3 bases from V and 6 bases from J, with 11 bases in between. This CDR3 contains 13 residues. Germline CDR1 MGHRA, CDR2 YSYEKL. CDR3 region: CASSQPLGSEAFF. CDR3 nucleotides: TGCGCCAGCAGCCAGCCCCTTGGTTCTGAAGCTTTCTTT.

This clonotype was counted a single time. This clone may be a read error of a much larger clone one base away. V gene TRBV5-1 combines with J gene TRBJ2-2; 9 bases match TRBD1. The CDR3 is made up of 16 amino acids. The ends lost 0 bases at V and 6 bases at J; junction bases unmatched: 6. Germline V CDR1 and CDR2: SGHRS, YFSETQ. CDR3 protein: CASSLEGQGGAGELFF. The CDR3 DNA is TGCGCCAGCAGCTTGGAGGGACAGGGAGGGGCCGGGGAGCTGTTTTTT.

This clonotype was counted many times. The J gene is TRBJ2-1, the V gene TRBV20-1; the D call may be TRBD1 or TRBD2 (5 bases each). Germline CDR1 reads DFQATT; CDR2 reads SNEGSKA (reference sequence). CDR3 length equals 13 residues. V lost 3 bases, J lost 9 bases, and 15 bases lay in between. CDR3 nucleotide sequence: TGCAGTGCTAGGGGTTCATTTGGGGGTGAGCAGTTCTTC. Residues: CSARGSFGGEQFF.

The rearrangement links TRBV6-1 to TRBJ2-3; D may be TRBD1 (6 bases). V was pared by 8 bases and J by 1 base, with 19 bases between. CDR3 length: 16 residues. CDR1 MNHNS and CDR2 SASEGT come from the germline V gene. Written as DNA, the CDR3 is TGTGCCAGCCGGGACAAACAGCGTCTAGGCACAGATACGCAGTATTTT. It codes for CASRDKQRLGTDTQYF.

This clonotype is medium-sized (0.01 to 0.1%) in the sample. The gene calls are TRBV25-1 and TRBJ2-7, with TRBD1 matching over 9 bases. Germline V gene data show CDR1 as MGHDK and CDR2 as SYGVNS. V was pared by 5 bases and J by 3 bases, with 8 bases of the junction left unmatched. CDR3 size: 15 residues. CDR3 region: CASSNPGTGHYEQYF. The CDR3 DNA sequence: TGTGCCAGCAGTAACCCCGGGACAGGGCACTACGAGCAGTACTTC.

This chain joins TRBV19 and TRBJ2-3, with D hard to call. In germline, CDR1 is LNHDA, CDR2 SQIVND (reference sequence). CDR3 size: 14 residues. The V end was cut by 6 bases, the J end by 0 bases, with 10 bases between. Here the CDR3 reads CASRSPTSTDTQYF. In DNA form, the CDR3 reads TGTGCCAGTAGGAGCCCCACTAGCACAGATACGCAGTATTTT.

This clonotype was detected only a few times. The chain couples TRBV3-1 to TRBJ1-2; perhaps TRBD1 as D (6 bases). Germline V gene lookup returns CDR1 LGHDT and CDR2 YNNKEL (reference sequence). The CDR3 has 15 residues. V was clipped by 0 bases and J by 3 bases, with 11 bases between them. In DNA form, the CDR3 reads TGTGCCAGCAGCCAAGAAGGGGGGCCTCACTATGGCTACACCTTC. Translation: CASSQEGGPHYGYTF.

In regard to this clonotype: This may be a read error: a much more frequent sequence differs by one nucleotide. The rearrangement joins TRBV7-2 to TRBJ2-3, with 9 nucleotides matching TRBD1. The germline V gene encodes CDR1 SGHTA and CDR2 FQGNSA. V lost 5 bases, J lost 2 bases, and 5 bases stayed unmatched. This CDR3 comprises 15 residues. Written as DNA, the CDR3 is TGTGCCAGCAGCGCAACAGGGGGCGACACAGATACGCAGTATTTT. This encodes CASSATGGDTDTQYF.

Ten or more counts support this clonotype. In nucleotides, the CDR3 is TGTGCCAGCAGCTTTTTGAGGCCAGGATTCCAATTAAACACTGAAGCTTTCTTT. Protein product: CASSFLRPGFQLNTEAFF. This chain links TRBV7-9 with TRBJ1-1; D gene ambiguous. Germline V gene lookup returns CDR1 SEHNR and CDR2 FQNEAQ (reference sequence). Trimming pared 3 bases from V and 2 bases from J, leaving 22 bases between. The CDR3 sequence is 18 residues long.

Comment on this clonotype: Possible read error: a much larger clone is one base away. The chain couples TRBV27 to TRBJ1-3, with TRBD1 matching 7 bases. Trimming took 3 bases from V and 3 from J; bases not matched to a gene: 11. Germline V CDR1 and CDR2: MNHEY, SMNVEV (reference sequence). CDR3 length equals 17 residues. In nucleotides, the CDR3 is TGTGCCAGCAGTTTTCGCCCCCACAGGGGCGGTGGAAACACCATATATTTT. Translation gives CASSFRPHRGGGNTIYF.

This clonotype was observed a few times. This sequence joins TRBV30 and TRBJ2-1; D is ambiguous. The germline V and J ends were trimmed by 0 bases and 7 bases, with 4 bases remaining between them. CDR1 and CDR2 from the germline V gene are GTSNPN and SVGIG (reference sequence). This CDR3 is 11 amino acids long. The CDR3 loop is CAWSVINEQFF. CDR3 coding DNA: TGTGCCTGGAGTGTAATAAATGAGCAGTTCTTC.